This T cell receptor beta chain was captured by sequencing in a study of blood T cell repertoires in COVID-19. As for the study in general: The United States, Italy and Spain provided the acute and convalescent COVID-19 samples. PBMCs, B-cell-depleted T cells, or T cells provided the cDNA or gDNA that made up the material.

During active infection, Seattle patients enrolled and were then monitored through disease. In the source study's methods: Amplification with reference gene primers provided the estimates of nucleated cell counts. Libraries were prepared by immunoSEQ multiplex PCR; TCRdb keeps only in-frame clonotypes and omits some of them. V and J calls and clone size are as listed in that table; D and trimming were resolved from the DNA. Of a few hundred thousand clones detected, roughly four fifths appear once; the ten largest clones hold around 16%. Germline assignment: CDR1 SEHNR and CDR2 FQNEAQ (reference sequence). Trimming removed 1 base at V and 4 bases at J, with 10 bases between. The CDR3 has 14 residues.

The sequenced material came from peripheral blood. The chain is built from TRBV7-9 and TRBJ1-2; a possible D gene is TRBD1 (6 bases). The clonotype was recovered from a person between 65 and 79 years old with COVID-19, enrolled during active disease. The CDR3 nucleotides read TGTGCCAGCAGCTTAGGGGGGCTGAGCTATGGCTACACCTTC. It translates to CASSLGGLSYGYTF. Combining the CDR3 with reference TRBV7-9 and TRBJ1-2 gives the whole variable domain DTGVSQNPRHKITKRGQNVTFRCDPISEHNRLYWYRQTLGQGPEFLTYFQNEAQLEKSRLLSDRFSAERPKGSFSTLEIQRTEQGDSAMYLCASSLGGLSYGYTFGSGTRLTVV.